This TCR beta chain was profiled in a study of blood T cell repertoires in COVID-19. Turning to the study itself: Sources were T cells, B-cell-depleted T cells, or PBMCs; the material itself was cDNA or gDNA.

Sequencing was performed with immunoSEQ multiplex PCR; in TCRdb, only in-frame clones are kept and a portion is missing. The sample contains about 310,000 clones, about nine tenths of which appear only once. This clone appeared once. Cohorts were assigned according to the clinical history that participants reported. The germline gives CDR1 DFQATT, CDR2 SNEGSKA (reference sequence). Between the trimmed V and J ends, which lost 3 bases and 5 bases, there was a span of 4 bases. The CDR3 totals 10 residues. This rearrangement joins TRBV20-1 to TRBJ2-5; no firm D call. Specimen: PBMCs or T cells enriched from blood (not recorded which). This receptor was identified in a woman younger than 35 who had recovered from COVID-19. CDR3 in amino acids: CSASQETQYF. CDR3 DNA: TGCAGTGCTAGCCAGGAGACCCAGTACTTC.